Shown below are 25 T cell receptor beta chains from a single sample sequenced in a study of blood T cell repertoires in COVID-19 (dated by TCRdb to between 2020 and 2021). The library was built by means of the immunoSEQ multiplex PCR assay. In TCRdb, the immuneACCESS table is reduced to in-frame sequences with V and J assigned. These tables do not hold every clone; where another copy was compared, an unresolved V gene accounts for under half, and the others remain unexplained. This sample has 200,000 to 300,000 clones in its table, and 70% to 90% of those were observed once. The ten largest clones add up to approximately 2% of the sample. Sample: peripheral blood. Receptors originate from a man aged 25 to 45 with active or convalescent COVID-19.

The chain combines TRBV5-4 with TRBJ2-7; 8 bases are a match to TRBD2. V lost 4 bases, J lost 7 bases, and 10 bases stayed unmatched. Germline V gene lookup returns CDR1 SGHNT and CDR2 YYREEE (reference sequence). The CDR3 contains 14 residues. DNA of the CDR3: TGTGCCAGCAGCGATGGACTAGCTTTTGGAGAGCAGTACTTC. Translated, it gives CASSDGLAFGEQYF. The complete variable domain, with remaining parts taken from reference TRBV5-4 and TRBJ2-7, reads ETGVTQSPTHLIKTRGQQVTLRCSSQSGHNTVSWYQQALGQGPQFIFQYYREEENGRGNFPPRFSGLQFPNYSSELNVNALELDDSALYLCASSDGLAFGEQYFGPGTRLTVT.

The rearrangement uses TRBV25-1 and TRBJ1-1; a possible D gene is TRBD1 (5 bases). This CDR3 has 15 residues. Trimming took off 3 bases at V and 4 bases at J, with 15 bases between the two ends. The germline V gene encodes CDR1 MGHDK and CDR2 SYGVNS. The CDR3 here is CASSDGGELGTEAFF. CDR3 bases: TGTGCCAGCAGTGATGGGGGGGAGCTAGGCACTGAAGCTTTCTTT.

The rearrangement joins TRBV21-1 to TRBJ1-1; the table names TRBD1, a call not compared with the DNA. TRBV21-1 represents a pseudogene. The CDR3 covers 14 residues. CDR3 residues: CASSPGQGDTEAFF. The CDR3 nucleotides are TGTGCCAGCAGCCCGGGACAGGGGGACACTGAAGCTTTCTTT.

The rearrangement joins TRBV7-2 to TRBJ2-1, with D possibly being TRBD2 (6 bases). Germline CDR1 reads SGHTA; CDR2 reads FQGNSA. V gave up 5 bases and J gave up 7 bases, with 18 bases separating them. This CDR3 contains 15 residues. As DNA, the CDR3 is TGTGCCAGCAGCCACGGAGGGACTGGAGGAAATGAGCAGTTCTTC. Translation gives CASSHGGTGGNEQFF.

V gene TRBV12-3 or TRBV12-4 combines with J gene TRBJ2-1, with D tentatively TRBD2 (5 bases). The CDR3 contains 12 residues. The V end was cut by 5 bases, the J end by 10 bases, with 12 bases between. CDR3 loop: CASSPRGHEQFF. The CDR3 DNA reads as TGTGCCAGCAGTCCTCGGGGTCACGAGCAGTTCTTC.

This clone was detected only once. The chain has TRBV15 and TRBJ2-7, with 9 positions matching TRBD1. Germline V gene data show CDR1 as LNHNV and CDR2 as YYDKDF (reference sequence). The CDR3 spans 16 residues. With V trimmed by 4 bases and J by 4 bases, 11 bases remained unmatched. CDR3 sequence: CATSKDRDRALYEQYF. The DNA for the CDR3 is TGTGCCACCAGCAAGGACCGGGACAGGGCGTTATACGAGCAGTACTTC. The full variable domain, rest sourced from reference TRBV15 and TRBJ2-7, is DAMVIQNPRYQVTQFGKPVTLSCSQTLNHNVMYWYQQKSSQAPKLLFHYYDKDFNNEADTPDNFQSRRPNTSFCFLDIRSPGLGDTAMYLCATSKDRDRALYEQYFGPGTRLTVT.

The chain links TRBV6-1 to TRBJ2-7; the D gene is possibly TRBD2 (5 bases). The CDR3 covers 14 residues. Trimming left V 2 bases short and J 2 bases short, with 10 bases between. Germline CDR1 MNHNS, CDR2 SASEGT. The CDR3 here is CASSESRTAYEQYF. DNA for the CDR3: TGTGCCAGCAGTGAAAGTAGGACTGCCTACGAGCAGTACTTC.

The table lists this clone with a count of one. This chain connects TRBV10-2 to TRBJ2-7; D possibly corresponds to TRBD1 (6 bases). The V gene's germline CDR1 is WSHSY and CDR2 SAAADI. Trimming pared 4 bases from V and 3 bases from J, leaving 10 bases between. This CDR3 spans 13 amino acids. Written as DNA, the CDR3 is TGCGCCAGCAGTGCAGCAGGGGTCTACGAGCAGTACTTC. Protein product: CASSAAGVYEQYF.

The chain recombines TRBV7-9 with TRBJ2-7; D ambiguous. The CDR3 is made up of 13 amino acids. The germline V and J ends were trimmed by 4 bases and 0 bases, with 7 bases remaining between them. The germline CDR1 and CDR2 sequences are SEHNR and FQNEAQ (reference sequence). CDR3 sequence reads: CASSSGVSYEQYF. DNA for the CDR3: TGTGCCAGCAGCTCAGGCGTCTCCTACGAGCAGTACTTC.

CDR3 sequence (DNA): TGTGCCAGCAGCCCAAGGACGGGGGACTATGGCTACACCTTC. This sequence encodes CASSPRTGDYGYTF. The chain is built from TRBV7-9 and TRBJ1-2, with D tentatively TRBD1 (5 bases). The V gene's germline CDR1 is SEHNR and CDR2 FQNEAQ (reference sequence). The V end lost 5 bases, the J end lost 3 bases, and 13 bases lay between the germline ends. The CDR3 consists of 14 residues.

The V call is TRBV5-1, the J call TRBJ1-2, with D possibly matching TRBD1 (6 bases). Trimming pared 4 bases from V and 7 bases from J, leaving 23 bases between. The length of the CDR3 is 16 residues. The germline gives CDR1 SGHRS, CDR2 YFSETQ. For the CDR3, the DNA is TGCGCCAGCAGCGAGACGCCGTTCAGCGCGGGGGCTGGCTACACCTTC. This translates into CASSETPFSAGAGYTF.

The CDR3 sequence is CASSFQLYTDTQYF. The DNA for the CDR3 is TGCGCCAGCAGCTTTCAACTCTACACAGATACGCAGTATTTT. V and J are TRBV5-1 and TRBJ2-3, with no clear D. This CDR3 comprises 14 residues. Per the germline V gene, CDR1 is SGHRS and CDR2 is YFSETQ. Trimming took 2 bases from V and 2 from J, leaving 9 bases between them.

To note about this clone: This sample includes further DNA sequences coding for the same CDR3. CDR3 region: CASSQDRQYNQPQHF. CDR3 nucleotides: TGCGCCAGCAGCCAAGACCGACAGTACAATCAGCCCCAGCATTTT. The chain links TRBV4-1 to TRBJ1-5; tentatively, D is TRBD1 (5 bases). The CDR3 is 15 residues long. CDR1 MGHRA and CDR2 YSYEKL come from the germline V gene. V was clipped by 0 bases and J by 3 bases, with 9 bases between them.

This clone was seen just once. The rearrangement links TRBV10-3 to TRBJ1-2, with unresolved D. Trimming removed 3 bases at V and 8 bases at J, with 10 bases between. This CDR3 comprises 12 residues. In germline, CDR1 is ENHRY, CDR2 SYGVKD. CDR3 nucleotide sequence: TGTGCCATCAGTGACCTACTCGGGGGCTACACCTTC. Protein: CAISDLLGGYTF.

V is TRBV29-1 and J is TRBJ1-1, with D tentatively TRBD1 (6 bases). V lost 4 bases to trimming and J lost 4 bases, with 10 bases between them. Germline CDR1 is SQVTM and CDR2 is ANQGSEA. CDR3 length: 12 residues. CDR3 residues: CSVARGVTEAFF. The CDR3 DNA reads as TGCAGCGTTGCCAGGGGCGTCACTGAAGCTTTCTTT.

The chain employs TRBV2 and TRBJ1-1; the D is unclear. V lost 6 bases and J 3 bases, leaving 5 bases between the germline ends. This CDR3 spans 11 amino acids. CDR1 is SNHLY and CDR2 is FYNNEI in the germline V gene. DNA for the CDR3: TGTGCCAGCAGCCCGTACACTGAAGCTTTCTTT. It encodes CASSPYTEAFF.

The chain is built from TRBV5-6 and TRBJ1-1, with D perhaps TRBD1 (5 bases). The germline V gene has CDR1 SGHDT and CDR2 YYEEEE. This CDR3 comprises 14 residues. The germline V and J ends were trimmed by 1 base and 4 bases, with 11 bases remaining between them. CDR3 coding DNA: TGTGCCAGCAGCTTGACAGCCAGGGCCACTGAAGCTTTCTTT. Its translation: CASSLTARATEAFF.

The rearrangement joins TRBV6-5 to TRBJ1-1; a weak D match, TRBD1 (5 bases). This CDR3 is built from 13 residues. V shed 5 bases and J shed 1 base, with 8 bases lying between them. The germline V gene encodes CDR1 MNHEY and CDR2 SVGAGI. CDR3 amino acids: CASSLGGNTEAFF. For the CDR3, the DNA is TGTGCCAGCAGTCTGGGGGGGAACACTGAAGCTTTCTTT.

The J gene is TRBJ2-3, the V gene TRBV4-1; 12 nucleotides match TRBD2. Germline lookup yields CDR1 MGHRA and CDR2 YSYEKL. The CDR3 covers 19 residues. V lost 1 base to trimming and J lost 5 bases; unmatched junction nucleotides: 13. The CDR3 here is CASSQGPVLAGGHEDTQYF. DNA for the CDR3: TGCGCCAGCAGCCAAGGGCCTGTTCTAGCGGGGGGGCACGAAGATACGCAGTATTTT.

The genes are TRBV9 and TRBJ2-1; D is possibly TRBD2 (5 bases). V was trimmed by 2 bases and J by 4 bases, leaving 13 bases between them. Germline values: CDR1 SGDLS, CDR2 YYNGEE. The CDR3 runs 15 residues. Written as DNA, the CDR3 is TGTGCCAGCAGCGTCCAATCGTCGGGATACAATGAGCAGTTCTTC. Amino acids: CASSVQSSGYNEQFF.

The chain combines TRBV19 with TRBJ1-6; perhaps TRBD1 as D (5 bases). CDR1 is LNHDA and CDR2 is SQIVND in the germline V gene (reference sequence). The germline V and J ends were trimmed by 4 bases and 6 bases, with 10 bases remaining between them. This CDR3 spans 14 amino acids. The DNA for the CDR3 is TGTGCCAGTAGTAAGCAGGGTTCTAATTCACCCCTCCACTTT. Protein sequence: CASSKQGSNSPLHF.

This chain uses TRBV19 with TRBJ1-3; D gene uncertain. In germline, CDR1 is LNHDA, CDR2 SQIVND (reference sequence). V was pared by 5 bases and J by 0 bases, with 8 bases between. The CDR3 is made up of 14 amino acids. As DNA, the CDR3 is TGTGCCAGTAGTCGGAGGGACTCTGGAAACACCATATATTTT. It translates to CASSRRDSGNTIYF.

V is TRBV27 and J is TRBJ1-6; the D is unclear. The CDR3 runs to 14 residues. Deletions cut 4 bases from V and 4 bases from J, with 8 bases between. In germline, CDR1 is MNHEY, CDR2 SMNVEV (reference sequence). The CDR3 DNA reads as TGTGCCAGCAGTTCAGGTCTATATAATTCACCCCTCCACTTT. Its protein is CASSSGLYNSPLHF.

The chain has TRBV29-1 and TRBJ1-1; the D gene is possibly TRBD1 (6 bases). V lost 6 bases and J lost 0, with 11 bases in between. The CDR3 spans 13 residues. Germline loops: CDR1 SQVTM, CDR2 ANQGSEA. For the CDR3, the DNA is TGCAGCGTCGACGGACAGATGAACACTGAAGCTTTCTTT. Translated, it gives CSVDGQMNTEAFF. Together with reference TRBV29-1 and TRBJ1-1, the CDR3 gives the full variable domain: SAVISQKPSRDICQRGTSLTIQCQVDSQVTMMFWYRQQPGQSLTLIATANQGSEATYESGFVIDKFPISRPNLTFSTLTVSNMSPEDSSIYLCSVDGQMNTEAFFGQGTRLTVV.

The V gene is TRBV4-1, the J gene TRBJ2-7, with 10 bases matching TRBD1. The CDR3 extends over 16 amino acids. Germline loops: CDR1 MGHRA, CDR2 YSYEKL. Losses at the gene ends were 0 bases for V and 2 bases for J; bases not matched to a gene: 4. CDR3 protein: CASSQESGTGAYEQYF. The CDR3 bases are TGCGCCAGCAGCCAAGAATCCGGGACAGGGGCCTACGAGCAGTACTTC.